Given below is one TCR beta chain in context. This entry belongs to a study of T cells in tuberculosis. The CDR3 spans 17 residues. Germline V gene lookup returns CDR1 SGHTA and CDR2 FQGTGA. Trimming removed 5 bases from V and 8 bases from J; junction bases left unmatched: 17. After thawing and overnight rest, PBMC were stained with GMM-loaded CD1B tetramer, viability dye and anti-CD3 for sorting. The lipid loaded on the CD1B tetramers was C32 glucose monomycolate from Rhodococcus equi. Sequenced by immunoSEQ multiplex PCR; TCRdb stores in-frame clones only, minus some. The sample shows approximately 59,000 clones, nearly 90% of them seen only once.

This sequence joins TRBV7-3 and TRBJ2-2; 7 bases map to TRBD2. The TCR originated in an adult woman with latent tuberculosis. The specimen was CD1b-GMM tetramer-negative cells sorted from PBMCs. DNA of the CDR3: TGTGCCAGCAGCGCCTCGGAGGGGAGCGGGAAAGCGGGGGAGCTGTTTTTT. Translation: CASSASEGSGKAGELFF.